This T cell receptor beta chain is from a study of cytomegalovirus exposure and HLA in healthy donors. For the study at large: Some 87 million unique TCRs from HLA-typed donors were held in an early release of data. The study placed about four fifths of its roughly 400 genotyped donors in the Caucasian-associated ancestry cluster.

Amplification used 60 Vbeta primers and 13 Jbeta primers. The method was immunoSEQ multiplex PCR; TCRdb's version includes in-frame clones alone and lacks a portion of them. The table shows a few hundred thousand clones, with about four fifths occurring only once. With respect to this clone: The antigen is not known.

General study points: In an earlier analysis, about 87% or about 30%: the productive usage of most TCR beta V segments.

All the people who gave samples were healthy bone marrow donors. CDR1 is SGHRS and CDR2 is YFSETQ in the germline V gene. CDR3 length equals 13 residues. Trimming removed 4 bases from V and 4 bases from J, with 11 bases in between. The chain carries TRBV5-1 and TRBJ2-5, with D tentatively TRBD1 (5 bases). The TCR comes from a girl aged 2 to 10 in good health and CMV-seronegative. Input material: PBMCs. CDR3 DNA: TGCGCCAGCAGCGGGGCTCAAAGAGAGACCCAGTACTTC. Its protein is CASSGAQRETQYF.